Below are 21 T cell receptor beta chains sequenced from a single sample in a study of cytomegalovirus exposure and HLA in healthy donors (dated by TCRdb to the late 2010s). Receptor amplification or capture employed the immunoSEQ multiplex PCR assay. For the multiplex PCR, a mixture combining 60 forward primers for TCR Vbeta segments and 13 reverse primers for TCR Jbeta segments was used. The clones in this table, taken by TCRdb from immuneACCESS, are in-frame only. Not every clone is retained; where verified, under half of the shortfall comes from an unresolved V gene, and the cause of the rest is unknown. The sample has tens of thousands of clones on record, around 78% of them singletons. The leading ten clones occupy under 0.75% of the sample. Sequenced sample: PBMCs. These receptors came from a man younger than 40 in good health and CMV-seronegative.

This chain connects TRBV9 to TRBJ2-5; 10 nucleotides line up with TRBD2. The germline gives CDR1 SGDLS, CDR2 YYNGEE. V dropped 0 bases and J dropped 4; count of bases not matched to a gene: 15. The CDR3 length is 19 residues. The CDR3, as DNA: TGTGCCAGCAGCGTAGCTACGGGTAGCGGGAGGACACGACGAGAGACCCAGTACTTC. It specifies CASSVATGSGRTRRETQYF.

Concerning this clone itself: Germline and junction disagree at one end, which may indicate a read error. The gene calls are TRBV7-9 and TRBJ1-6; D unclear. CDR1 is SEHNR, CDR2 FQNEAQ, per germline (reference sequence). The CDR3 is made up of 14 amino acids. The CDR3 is CSSSLGGLNSPLHF. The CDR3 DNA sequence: TGTTCCAGCAGCTTAGGAGGGCTTAATTCACCCCTCCACTTT.

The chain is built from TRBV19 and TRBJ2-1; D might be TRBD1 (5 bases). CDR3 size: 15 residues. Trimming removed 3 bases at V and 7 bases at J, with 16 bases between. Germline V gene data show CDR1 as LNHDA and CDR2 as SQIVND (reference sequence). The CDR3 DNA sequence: TGTGCCAGTAGTATCCCCTCAGGGTCGCGGAATGAGCAGTTCTTC. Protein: CASSIPSGSRNEQFF.

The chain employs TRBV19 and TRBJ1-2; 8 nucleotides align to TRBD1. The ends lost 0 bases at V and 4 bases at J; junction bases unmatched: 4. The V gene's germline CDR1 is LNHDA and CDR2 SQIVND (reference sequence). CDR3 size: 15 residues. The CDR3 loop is CASSIDGTGGYGYTF. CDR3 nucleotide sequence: TGTGCCAGTAGTATAGATGGGACAGGCGGCTATGGCTACACCTTC. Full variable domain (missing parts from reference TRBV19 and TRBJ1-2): DGGITQSPKYLFRKEGQNVTLSCEQNLNHDAMYWYRQDPGQGLRLIYYSQIVNDFQKGDIAEGYSVSREKKESFPLTVTSAQKNPTAFYLCASSIDGTGGYGYTFGSGTRLTVV.

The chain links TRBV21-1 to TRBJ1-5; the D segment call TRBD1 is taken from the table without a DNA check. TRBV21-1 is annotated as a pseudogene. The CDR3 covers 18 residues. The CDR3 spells CASSRRDRGCISNQPQHF. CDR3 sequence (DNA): TGTGCCAGCAGCCGACGTGACAGGGGTTGTATTAGCAATCAGCCCCAGCATTTT.

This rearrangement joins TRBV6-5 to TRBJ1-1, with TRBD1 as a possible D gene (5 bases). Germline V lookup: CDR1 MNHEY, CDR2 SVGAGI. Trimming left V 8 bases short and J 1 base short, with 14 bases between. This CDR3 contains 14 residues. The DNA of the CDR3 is TGTGCCAGCGTGGTCACAGGAACGAACACTGAAGCTTTCTTT. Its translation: CASVVTGTNTEAFF.

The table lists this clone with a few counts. CDR3 coding DNA: TGTGCCAGCAGCTCCGAACAGGGTAGGGTTCCTGAAGCTTTCTTT. Its translation is CASSSEQGRVPEAFF. The rearrangement joins TRBV5-6 to TRBJ1-1, with D possibly TRBD1 on 6 matching bases. The V gene lost 3 bases and the J gene lost 6 bases, with 18 bases spanning the gap. The CDR3 totals 15 residues. The V gene's germline CDR1 is SGHDT and CDR2 YYEEEE. Full variable domain (rest looked up from reference TRBV5-6 and TRBJ1-1): DAGVTQSPTHLIKTRGQQVTLRCSPKSGHDTVSWYQQALGQGPQFIFQYYEEEERQRGNFPDRFSGHQFPNYSSELNVNALLLGDSALYLCASSSEQGRVPEAFFGQGTRLTVV.

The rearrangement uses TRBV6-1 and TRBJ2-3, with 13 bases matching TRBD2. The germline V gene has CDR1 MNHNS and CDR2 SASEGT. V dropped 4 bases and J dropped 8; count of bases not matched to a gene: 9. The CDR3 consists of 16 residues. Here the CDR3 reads CASSGGLAGFQGTQYF. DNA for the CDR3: TGTGCCAGCAGTGGGGGACTAGCGGGATTTCAAGGTACGCAGTATTTT.

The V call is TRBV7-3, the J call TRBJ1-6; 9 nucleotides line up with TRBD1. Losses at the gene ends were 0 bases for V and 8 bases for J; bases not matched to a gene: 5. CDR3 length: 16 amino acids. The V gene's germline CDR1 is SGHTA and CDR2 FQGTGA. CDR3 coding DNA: TGTGCCAGCAGCTTAACCGGACAGGGGAGTTATTCACCCCTCCACTTT. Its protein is CASSLTGQGSYSPLHF.

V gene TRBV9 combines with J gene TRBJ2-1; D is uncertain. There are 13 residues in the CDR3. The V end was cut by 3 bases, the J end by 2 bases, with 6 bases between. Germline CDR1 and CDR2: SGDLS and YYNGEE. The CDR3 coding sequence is TGTGCCAGCAGCGCCCCAGCCTACAATGAGCAGTTCTTC. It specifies CASSAPAYNEQFF.

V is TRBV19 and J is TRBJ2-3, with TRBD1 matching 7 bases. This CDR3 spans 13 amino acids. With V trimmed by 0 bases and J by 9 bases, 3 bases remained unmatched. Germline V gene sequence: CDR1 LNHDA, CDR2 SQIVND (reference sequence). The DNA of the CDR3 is TGTGCCAGTAGTATAGATCGGGACAGCACGCAGTATTTT. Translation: CASSIDRDSTQYF.

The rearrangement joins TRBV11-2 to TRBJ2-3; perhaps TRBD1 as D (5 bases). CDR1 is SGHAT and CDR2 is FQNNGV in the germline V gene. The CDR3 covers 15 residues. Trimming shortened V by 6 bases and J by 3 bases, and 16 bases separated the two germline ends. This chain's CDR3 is CASSFTGYGTDTQYF. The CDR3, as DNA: TGTGCCAGCAGTTTTACAGGATATGGTACAGATACGCAGTATTTT.

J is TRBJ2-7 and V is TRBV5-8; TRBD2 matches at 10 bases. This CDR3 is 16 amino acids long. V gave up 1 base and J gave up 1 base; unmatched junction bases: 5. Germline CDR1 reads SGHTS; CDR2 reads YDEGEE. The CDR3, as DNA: TGTGCCAGCAGCTTGACCCTAGCGGGAGCTTCCTACGAGCAGTACGTC. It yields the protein CASSLTLAGASYEQYV.

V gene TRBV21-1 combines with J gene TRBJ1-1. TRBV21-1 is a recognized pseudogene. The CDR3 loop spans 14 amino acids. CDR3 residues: CASSARRGFTEAFF. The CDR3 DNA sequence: TGTGCCAGCAGCGCGCGCCGAGGGTTCACTGAAGCTTTCTTT.

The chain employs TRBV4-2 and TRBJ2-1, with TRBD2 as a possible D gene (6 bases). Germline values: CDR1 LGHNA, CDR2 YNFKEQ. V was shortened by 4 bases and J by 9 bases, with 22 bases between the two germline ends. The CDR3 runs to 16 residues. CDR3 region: CASSLPPGDPGPEQFF. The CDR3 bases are TGTGCCAGCAGCCTACCCCCGGGAGACCCCGGGCCTGAGCAGTTCTTC.

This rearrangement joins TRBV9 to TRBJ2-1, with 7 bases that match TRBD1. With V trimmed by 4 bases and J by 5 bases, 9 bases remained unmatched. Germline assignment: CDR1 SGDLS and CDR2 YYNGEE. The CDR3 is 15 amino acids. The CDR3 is CASSFSRGYDNEQFF. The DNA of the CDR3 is TGTGCCAGCAGCTTTTCCAGGGGGTACGACAATGAGCAGTTCTTC.

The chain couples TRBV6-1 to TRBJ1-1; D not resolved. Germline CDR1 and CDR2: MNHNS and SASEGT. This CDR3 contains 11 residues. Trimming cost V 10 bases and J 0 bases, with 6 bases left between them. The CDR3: CATQMNTEAFF. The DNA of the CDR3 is TGTGCCACCCAGATGAACACTGAAGCTTTCTTT.

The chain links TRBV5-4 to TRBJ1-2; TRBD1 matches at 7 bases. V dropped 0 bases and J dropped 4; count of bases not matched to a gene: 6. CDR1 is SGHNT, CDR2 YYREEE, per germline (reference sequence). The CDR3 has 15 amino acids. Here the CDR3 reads CASSLAKGALYGYTF. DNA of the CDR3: TGTGCCAGCAGCTTGGCCAAGGGGGCCCTCTATGGCTACACCTTC.

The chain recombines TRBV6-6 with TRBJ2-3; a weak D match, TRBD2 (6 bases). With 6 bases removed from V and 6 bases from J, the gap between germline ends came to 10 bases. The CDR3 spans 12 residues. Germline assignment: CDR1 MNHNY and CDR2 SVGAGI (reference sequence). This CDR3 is CASSMAGDTQYF. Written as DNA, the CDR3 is TGTGCCAGCAGCATGGCGGGGGATACGCAGTATTTT.

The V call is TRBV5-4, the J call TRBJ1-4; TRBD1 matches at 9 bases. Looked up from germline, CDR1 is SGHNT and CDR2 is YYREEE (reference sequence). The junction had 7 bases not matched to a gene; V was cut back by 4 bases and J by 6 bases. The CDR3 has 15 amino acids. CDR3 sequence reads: CASSLKGQGDEKLFF. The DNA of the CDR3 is TGTGCCAGCAGCCTCAAGGGACAGGGAGATGAAAAACTGTTTTTT.

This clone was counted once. CDR3 nucleotide sequence: TGCGCCAGCAGCCAAAAGCGGGGTAACACCGGGGAGCTGTTTTTT. This codes for CASSQKRGNTGELFF. J is TRBJ2-2 and V is TRBV4-1, with 7 nucleotides matching TRBD2. Germline trimming cut 2 bases from V and 2 bases from J; bases unmatched to any gene: 2. This CDR3 is built from 15 residues. CDR1 and CDR2 (germline): MGHRA, YSYEKL.